This T cell receptor (beta chain) was recorded in a study of T cell responses to AZD1222 COVID-19 vaccine. Sequencing was performed with immunoSEQ multiplex PCR; in TCRdb, only in-frame clones are kept and a portion is missing. Of some 150,000 clones in the sample, just over 90% were seen once. Whole-study findings and limits: Mapped onto spike, vaccine-associated CD4 TCRs spanned it and were dominant at 160-218 and 743-854. Among spike-specific TCRs, nearly half reportedly target unmutated variant regions.

As concerns this clone: Its antigen is unidentified.

The trim removed 5 bases at V and 1 base at J, leaving 7 bases unmatched. Germline-derived CDR1 and CDR2 are MNHEY and SMNVEV (reference sequence). This CDR3 comprises 15 residues. Sequences were derived from peripheral blood, sampled on day 0 of AZD1222 vaccination. The V call is TRBV27, the J call TRBJ1-1; TRBD1 matches at 7 bases. This sequence was found in an adult in good health. This CDR3 reads CASSPRQGGNTEAFF. CDR3 sequence (DNA): TGTGCCAGCAGTCCAAGACAGGGAGGGAACACTGAAGCTTTCTTT.